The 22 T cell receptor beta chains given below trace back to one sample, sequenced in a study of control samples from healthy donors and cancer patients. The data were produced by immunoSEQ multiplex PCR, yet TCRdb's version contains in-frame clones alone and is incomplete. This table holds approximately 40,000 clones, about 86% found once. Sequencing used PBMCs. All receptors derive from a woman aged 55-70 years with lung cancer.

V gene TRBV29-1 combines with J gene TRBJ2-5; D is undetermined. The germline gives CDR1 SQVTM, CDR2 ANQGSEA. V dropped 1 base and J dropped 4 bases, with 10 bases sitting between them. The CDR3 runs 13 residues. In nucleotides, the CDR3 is TGCAGCGTTGAAGTAACAGCTCGAGAGACCCAGTACTTC. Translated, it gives CSVEVTARETQYF. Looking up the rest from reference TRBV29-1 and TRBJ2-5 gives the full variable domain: SAVISQKPSRDICQRGTSLTIQCQVDSQVTMMFWYRQQPGQSLTLIATANQGSEATYESGFVIDKFPISRPNLTFSTLTVSNMSPEDSSIYLCSVEVTARETQYFGPGTRLLVL.

CDR3 DNA sequence: TGTGCCAGCAGCCCTTTATCGGAGCCCCAGCATTTT. The encoded protein is CASSPLSEPQHF. This chain uses TRBV12-3 or TRBV12-4 with TRBJ1-5; D uncertain. V shed 6 bases and J shed 8 bases, with 11 bases lying between them. This CDR3 has 12 residues.

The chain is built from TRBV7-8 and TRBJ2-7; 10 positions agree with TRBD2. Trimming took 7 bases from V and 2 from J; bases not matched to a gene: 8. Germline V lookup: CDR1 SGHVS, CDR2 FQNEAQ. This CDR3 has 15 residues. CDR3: CASNPGSGGPYEQYF. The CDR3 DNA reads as TGTGCCAGCAACCCAGGTAGCGGGGGGCCCTACGAGCAGTACTTC.

The CDR3 reads CASRLQGLQPQHF. The DNA of the CDR3 is TGTGCCAGCAGACTTCAGGGGCTCCAGCCCCAGCATTTT. This chain uses TRBV6-6 with TRBJ1-5, with D possibly TRBD1 on 6 matching bases. Germline CDR1 is MNHNY and CDR2 is SVGAGI (reference sequence). The V and J ends lost 6 bases and 7 bases respectively, with 13 bases between them. The CDR3 is 13 residues long.

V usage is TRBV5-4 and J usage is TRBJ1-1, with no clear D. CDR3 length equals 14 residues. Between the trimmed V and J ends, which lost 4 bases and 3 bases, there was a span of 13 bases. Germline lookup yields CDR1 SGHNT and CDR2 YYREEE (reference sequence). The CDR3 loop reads CASSTYNSYTEAFF. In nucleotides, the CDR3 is TGTGCCAGCAGCACCTACAATTCTTACACTGAAGCTTTCTTT.

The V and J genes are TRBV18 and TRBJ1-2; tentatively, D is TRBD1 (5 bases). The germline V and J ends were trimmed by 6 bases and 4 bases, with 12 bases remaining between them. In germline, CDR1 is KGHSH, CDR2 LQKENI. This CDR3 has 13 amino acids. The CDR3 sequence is CASSGVTGYGYTF. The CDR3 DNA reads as TGTGCCAGCTCTGGTGTTACAGGCTATGGCTACACCTTC.

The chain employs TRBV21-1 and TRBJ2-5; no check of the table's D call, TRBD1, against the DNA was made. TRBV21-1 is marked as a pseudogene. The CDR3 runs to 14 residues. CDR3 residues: CASSIRDRCETQYF. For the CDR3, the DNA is TGTGCCAGCAGCATACGAGACAGGTGTGAGACCCAGTACTTC.

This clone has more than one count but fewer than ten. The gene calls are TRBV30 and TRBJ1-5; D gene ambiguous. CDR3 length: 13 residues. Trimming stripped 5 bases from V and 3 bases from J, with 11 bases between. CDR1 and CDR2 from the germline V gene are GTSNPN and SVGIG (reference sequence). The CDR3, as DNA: TGTGCCTGGGCCGACGGGAACAATCAGCCCCAGCATTTT. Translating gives CAWADGNNQPQHF.

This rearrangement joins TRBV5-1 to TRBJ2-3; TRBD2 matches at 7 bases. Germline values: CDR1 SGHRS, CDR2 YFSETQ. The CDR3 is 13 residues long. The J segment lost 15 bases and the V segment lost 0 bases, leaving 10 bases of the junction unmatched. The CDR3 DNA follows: TGCGCCAGCAGCTTGGAGCTAGCGGACCCACGTTATTTT. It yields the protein CASSLELADPRYF. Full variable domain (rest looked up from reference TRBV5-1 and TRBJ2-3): KAGVTQTPRYLIKTRGQQVTLSCSPISGHRSVSWYQQTPGQGLQFLFEYFSETQRNKGNFPGRFSGRQFSNSRSEMNVSTLELGDSALYLCASSLELADPRYFGPGTRLTVL.

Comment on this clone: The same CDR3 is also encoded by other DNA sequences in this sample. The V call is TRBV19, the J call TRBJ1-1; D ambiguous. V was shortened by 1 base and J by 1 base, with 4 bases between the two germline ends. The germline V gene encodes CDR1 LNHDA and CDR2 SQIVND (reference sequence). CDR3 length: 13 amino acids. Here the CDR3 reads CASSIVPNTEAFF. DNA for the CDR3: TGTGCCAGTAGTATAGTCCCGAACACTGAAGCTTTCTTT.

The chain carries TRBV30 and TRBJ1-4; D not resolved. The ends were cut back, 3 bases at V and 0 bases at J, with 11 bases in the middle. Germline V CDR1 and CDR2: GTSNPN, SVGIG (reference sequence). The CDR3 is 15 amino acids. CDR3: CAWSVGGATNEKLFF. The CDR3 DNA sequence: TGTGCCTGGAGCGTTGGTGGGGCAACTAATGAAAAACTGTTTTTT. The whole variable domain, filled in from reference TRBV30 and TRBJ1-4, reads SQTIHQWPATLVQPVGSPLSLECTVEGTSNPNLYWYRQAAGRGLQLLFYSVGIGQISSEVPQNLSASRPQDRQFILSSKKLLLSDSGFYLCAWSVGGATNEKLFFGSGTQLSVL.

The DNA for the CDR3 is TGTGCCAGCACCTCGATATCGGGGACAGCGCAGAAAGCGAACACCGGGGAGCTGTTTTTT. This gives the protein CASTSISGTAQKANTGELFF. The V and J genes are TRBV27 and TRBJ2-2; 7 bases match TRBD1. Germline V CDR1 and CDR2: MNHEY, SMNVEV (reference sequence). This CDR3 comprises 20 residues. The V and J ends lost 7 bases and 0 bases, in that order; junction bases with no gene match: 20.

The CDR3 DNA follows: TGTGCCAGCTCGCCAGGGACTAGCGGGTGGTACGAGCAGTACTTC. Translation gives CASSPGTSGWYEQYF. The V and J genes are TRBV18 and TRBJ2-7; 12 bases fit TRBD2. This CDR3 is built from 15 residues. The ends lost 6 bases at V and 4 bases at J; junction bases unmatched: 7. Looked up from germline, CDR1 is KGHSH and CDR2 is LQKENI.

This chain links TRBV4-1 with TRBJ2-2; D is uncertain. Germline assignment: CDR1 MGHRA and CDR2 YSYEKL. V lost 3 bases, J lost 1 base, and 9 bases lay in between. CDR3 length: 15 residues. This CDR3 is CASSHPPLNTGELFF. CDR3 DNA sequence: TGCGCCAGCAGCCACCCTCCCTTGAACACCGGGGAGCTGTTTTTT.

The CDR3 sequence: CASSYRVDSSYGYTF. The DNA for the CDR3 is TGTGCCAGCAGTTACCGAGTGGACAGCTCCTATGGCTACACCTTC. This chain connects TRBV6-5 to TRBJ1-2, with D possibly matching TRBD1 (6 bases). Trimming cost V 2 bases and J 4 bases, with 14 bases left between them. In germline, CDR1 is MNHEY, CDR2 SVGAGI. CDR3 length: 15 amino acids.

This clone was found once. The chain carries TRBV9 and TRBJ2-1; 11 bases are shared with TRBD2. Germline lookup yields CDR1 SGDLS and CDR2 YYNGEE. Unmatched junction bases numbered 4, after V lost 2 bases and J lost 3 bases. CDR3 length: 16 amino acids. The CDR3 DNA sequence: TGTGCCAGCAGCGTCCTAGCGGGGGGCTACTACAATGAGCAGTTCTTC. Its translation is CASSVLAGGYYNEQFF.

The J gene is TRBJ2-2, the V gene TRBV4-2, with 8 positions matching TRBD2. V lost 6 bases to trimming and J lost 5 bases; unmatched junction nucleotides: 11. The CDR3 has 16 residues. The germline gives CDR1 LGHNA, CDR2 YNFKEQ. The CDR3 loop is CASRASGSVGTGELFF. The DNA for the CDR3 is TGTGCCAGCAGAGCTAGCGGGTCCGTTGGGACCGGGGAGCTGTTTTTT.

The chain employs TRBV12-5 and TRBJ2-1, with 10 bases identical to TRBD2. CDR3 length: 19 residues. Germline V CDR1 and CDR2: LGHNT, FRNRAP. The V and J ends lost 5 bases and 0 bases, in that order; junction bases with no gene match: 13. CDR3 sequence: CASGLLSPSGGLSYNEQFF. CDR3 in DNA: TGTGCTAGTGGTCTCCTCTCTCCTAGCGGGGGCCTCTCCTACAATGAGCAGTTCTTC.

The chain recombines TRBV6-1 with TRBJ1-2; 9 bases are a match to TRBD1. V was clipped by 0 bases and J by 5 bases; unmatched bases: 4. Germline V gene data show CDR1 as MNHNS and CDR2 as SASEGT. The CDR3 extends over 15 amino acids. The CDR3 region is CASSEAPGTGYGYTF. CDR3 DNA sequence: TGTGCCAGCAGTGAAGCTCCCGGGACAGGGTATGGCTACACCTTC.

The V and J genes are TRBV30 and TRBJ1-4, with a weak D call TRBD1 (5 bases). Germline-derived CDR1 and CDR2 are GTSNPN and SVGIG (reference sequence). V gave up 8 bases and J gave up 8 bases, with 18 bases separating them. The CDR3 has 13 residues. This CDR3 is CARSFGEGEKLFF. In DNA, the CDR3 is TGTGCCCGATCCTTTGGGGAGGGGGAAAAACTGTTTTTT.

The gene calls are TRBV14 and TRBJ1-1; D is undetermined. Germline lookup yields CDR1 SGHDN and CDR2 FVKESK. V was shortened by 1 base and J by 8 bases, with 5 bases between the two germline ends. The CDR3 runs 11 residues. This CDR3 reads CASSQAREAFF. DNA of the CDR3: TGTGCCAGCAGCCAAGCCCGGGAAGCTTTCTTT.

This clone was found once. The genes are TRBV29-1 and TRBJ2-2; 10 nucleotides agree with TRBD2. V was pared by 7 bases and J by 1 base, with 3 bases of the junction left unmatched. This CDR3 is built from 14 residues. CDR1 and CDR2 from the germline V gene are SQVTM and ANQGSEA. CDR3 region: CSARLAGNTGELFF. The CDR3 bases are TGCAGCGCCAGACTAGCGGGGAACACCGGGGAGCTGTTTTTT.